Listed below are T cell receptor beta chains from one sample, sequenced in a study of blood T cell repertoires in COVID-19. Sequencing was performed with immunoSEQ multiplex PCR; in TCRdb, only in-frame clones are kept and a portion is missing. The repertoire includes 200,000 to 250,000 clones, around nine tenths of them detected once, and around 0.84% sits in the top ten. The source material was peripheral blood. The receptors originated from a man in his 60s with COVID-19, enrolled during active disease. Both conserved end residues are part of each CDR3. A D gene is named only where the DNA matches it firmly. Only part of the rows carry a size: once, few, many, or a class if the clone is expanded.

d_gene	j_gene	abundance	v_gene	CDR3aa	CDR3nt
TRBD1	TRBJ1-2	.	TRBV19	CASSRQGVGYTF	TGTGCCAGTAGTAGACAGGGCGTTGGCTACACCTTC
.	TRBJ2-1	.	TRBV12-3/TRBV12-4	CASTLGGDNEQFF	TGTGCCAGCACCCTAGGGGGAGACAATGAGCAGTTCTTC
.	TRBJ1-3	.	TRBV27	CASSPGGVSGNTIYF	TGTGCCAGCAGCCCCGGGGGGGTCTCTGGAAACACCATATATTTT
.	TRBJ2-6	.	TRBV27	CASSQVAAGANVLTF	TGTGCCAGCAGCCAAGTCGCGGCTGGGGCCAACGTCCTGACTTTC
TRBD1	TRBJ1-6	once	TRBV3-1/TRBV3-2	CASSFTGDHSPLHF	TGTGCCAGCAGCTTTACAGGGGACCACTCACCCCTCCACTTT
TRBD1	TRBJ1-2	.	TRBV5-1	CASSAQGETGYTF	TGCGCCAGCAGCGCCCAGGGGGAAACTGGCTACACCTTC
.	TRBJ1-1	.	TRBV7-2	CASLRNAGLSEAFF	TGTGCCAGCCTTCGGAACGCGGGACTATCTGAAGCTTTCTTT
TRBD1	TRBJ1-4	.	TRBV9	CASRGQGAGEKLFF	TGTGCCAGCCGGGGACAGGGGGCTGGGGAAAAACTGTTTTTT
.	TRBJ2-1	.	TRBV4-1	CASSQDLRYNEQFF	TGCGCCAGCAGCCAAGATCTCAGATACAATGAGCAGTTCTTC
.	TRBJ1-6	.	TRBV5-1	CASSLGSESSYNSPLHF	TGCGCCAGCAGCTTGGGCAGCGAGAGCTCCTATAATTCACCCCTCCACTTT
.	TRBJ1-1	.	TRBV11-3	CASSTQGNTEAFF	TGTGCCAGCAGCACTCAGGGGAACACTGAAGCTTTCTTT
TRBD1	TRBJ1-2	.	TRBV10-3	CAIRTGLDYGYTF	TGTGCCATCAGGACAGGGTTAGACTATGGCTACACCTTC
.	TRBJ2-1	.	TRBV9	CASSAPSPGNEQFF	TGTGCCAGCAGCGCACCTAGCCCTGGGAATGAGCAGTTCTTC
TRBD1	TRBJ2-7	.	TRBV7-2	CASSLDREPYEQYF	TGTGCCAGCAGCCTCGACAGGGAGCCCTACGAGCAGTACTTC
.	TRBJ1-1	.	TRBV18	CASSPIDRWNTEAFF	TGTGCCAGCTCACCAATAGACAGGTGGAACACTGAAGCTTTCTTT
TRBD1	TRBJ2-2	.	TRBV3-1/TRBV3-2	CASSQRQGADGELFF	TGTGCCAGCAGCCAAAGACAGGGGGCTGACGGGGAGCTGTTTTTT
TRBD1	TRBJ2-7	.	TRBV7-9	CASSLGQSVAEQYF	TGTGCCAGCAGCCTGGGACAGTCCGTCGCCGAGCAGTACTTC
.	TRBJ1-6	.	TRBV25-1	CASSRYNSPLHF	TGTGCCAGCAGCCGCTATAATTCACCCCTCCACTTT
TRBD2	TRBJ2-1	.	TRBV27	CASSLSGSWSGNEQFF	TGTGCCAGCAGTTTAAGCGGGAGTTGGTCCGGGAATGAGCAGTTCTTC
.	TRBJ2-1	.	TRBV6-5	CASRRKNFNYNEQFF	TGTGCCAGCAGGAGGAAAAACTTCAACTACAATGAGCAGTTCTTC
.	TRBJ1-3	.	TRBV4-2	CASSQERTASGNTIYF	TGTGCCAGCAGCCAAGAAAGGACAGCCTCTGGAAACACCATATATTTT
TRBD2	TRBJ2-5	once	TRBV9	CASSPMRGAGAGQETQYF	TGTGCCAGCAGCCCCATGAGGGGAGCGGGGGCCGGGCAAGAGACCCAGTACTTC
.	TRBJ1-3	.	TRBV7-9	CASSPYGQLLSGNTIYF	TGTGCCAGCAGTCCATACGGACAGCTCCTCTCTGGAAACACCATATATTTT
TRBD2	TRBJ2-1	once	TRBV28	CASSLGYQLGTSGRRTYNEQFF	TGTGCCAGCAGTTTAGGATACCAGTTGGGGACTAGCGGGAGAAGGACCTACAATGAGCAGTTCTTC
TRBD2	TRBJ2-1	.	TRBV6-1	CASLAGGPYNEQFF	TGTGCCAGCCTAGCGGGAGGTCCCTACAATGAGCAGTTCTTC
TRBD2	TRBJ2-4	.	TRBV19	CASRHLAVLAKNIQYF	TGTGCCAGTAGGCACCTAGCGGTTTTAGCCAAAAACATTCAGTACTTC
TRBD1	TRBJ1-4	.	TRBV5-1	CASSRGQNEKLFF	TGCGCCAGCAGCCGGGGACAGAATGAAAAACTGTTTTTT
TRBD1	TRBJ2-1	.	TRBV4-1	CASSRRTGGDYNEQFF	TGCGCCAGCAGCCGGCGGACAGGGGGGGACTACAATGAGCAGTTCTTC
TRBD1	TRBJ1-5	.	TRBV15	CATSRRDSLNQPQHF	TGTGCCACCAGCAGGAGGGACAGCTTAAATCAGCCCCAGCATTTT